These 7 T cell receptor beta chains were all obtained from the same sample, sequenced in a study of T cells in Graves' hyperthyroidism and ophthalmopathy (dated by TCRdb to the late 2010s). The protocol used for the library was multiplex PCR. For sequencing, an Illumina HiSeq 2000 was employed. TCR beta CDR3 regions were amplified from RNA transcripts. A first-round RT-PCR of the TCR CDR3 used the HTBI primer set with the Qiagen OneStep RT-PCR kit. Clones were called with MiXCR by TCRdb after fastp trimmed the public reads at Q25, and only in-frame beta chains were retained. Duplicate CDR3 protein sequences are folded into a single record with the most common DNA and genes. This sample has hundreds of thousands of distinct CDR3 sequences in its table, and roughly 15% of those were observed once. Roughly 3.5% of the sample rests with the top ten. Sample: blood. The receptors originated from a woman aged 40 to 50 with Graves' ophthalmopathy.

This chain joins TRBV14 and TRBJ1-2, with 7 bases that match TRBD1. V lost 4 bases, J lost 3 bases, and 5 bases stayed unmatched. The CDR3 covers 14 residues. Germline values: CDR1 SGHDN, CDR2 FVKESK. CDR3 DNA: TGTGCCAGCAGCCTCCGGGACAGCTACTATGGCTACACCTTC. The encoded protein is CASSLRDSYYGYTF.

The CDR3 here is CSARSISGTGVYEQYF. In DNA form, the CDR3 reads TGCAGTGCTAGGTCAATTTCCGGGACAGGGGTGTACGAGCAGTACTTC. The rearrangement links TRBV20-1 to TRBJ2-7, with 10 bases lining up with TRBD1. Looked up from germline, CDR1 is DFQATT and CDR2 is SNEGSKA (reference sequence). The trim removed 3 bases at V and 4 bases at J, leaving 12 bases unmatched. This CDR3 spans 16 amino acids.

CDR3 nucleotides: TGTGCCAGCAGATGGAGAATCCCCTACGAGCAGTACTTC. Translating gives CASRWRIPYEQYF. The chain couples TRBV2 to TRBJ2-7, with D uncertain. CDR3 length: 13 amino acids. The V and J ends lost 6 bases and 2 bases respectively, with 11 bases between them. CDR1 is SNHLY and CDR2 is FYNNEI in the germline V gene.

Only a few counts were recorded for this clonotype. The V and J genes are TRBV12-5 and TRBJ1-1; maybe TRBD1 (6 bases). This CDR3 is 12 amino acids long. Germline CDR1 LGHNT, CDR2 FRNRAP. With 2 bases removed from V and 6 bases from J, the gap between germline ends came to 7 bases. The CDR3 DNA follows: TGTGCTAGTGGTTTGCCAGGGGCTGAAGCTTTCTTT. It specifies CASGLPGAEAFF.

This clonotype was detected ten times or more. V gene TRBV2 combines with J gene TRBJ2-3; D is ambiguous. CDR1 SNHLY and CDR2 FYNNEI come from the germline V gene. There are 13 residues in the CDR3. V lost 0 bases, J lost 10 bases, and 11 bases lay in between. The CDR3, as DNA: TGTGCCAGCAGTGAAGCAGAGCTCCGGCCGCAGTATTTT. This codes for CASSEAELRPQYF.

The table lists this clonotype with many counts. The CDR3 is CASSSGTATYEQYF. CDR3 nucleotides: TGTGCCAGCAGCTCCGGGACGGCAACCTACGAGCAGTACTTC. The J gene is TRBJ2-7, the V gene TRBV7-9; D possibly uses TRBD1 or TRBD2 (5 bases each). The CDR3 has 14 amino acids. Germline CDR1 reads SEHNR; CDR2 reads FQNEAQ (reference sequence). V lost 4 bases and J 2 bases, leaving 12 bases between the germline ends.

The chain joins TRBV13 to TRBJ2-1; D remains ambiguous. V lost 7 bases, J lost 0 bases, and 13 bases lay in between. There are 15 residues in the CDR3. In germline, CDR1 is PRHDT, CDR2 FYEKMQ (reference sequence). In DNA, the CDR3 is TGTGCCAGCACCCCTGGCTCAAGCTCCTACAATGAGCAGTTCTTC. This codes for CASTPGSSSYNEQFF.